This T cell receptor beta chain was recorded in a study of blood T cell repertoires in COVID-19. This clone was observed a single time. Germline V lookup: CDR1 SQVTM, CDR2 ANQGSEA. There are 13 residues in the CDR3. J lost 5 bases, V lost 4 bases, and 4 bases had no gene match. Source study methods: The assay estimated nucleated cells by amplifying reference gene primers. Some clones are missing from TCRdb's copy, which holds only in-frame ones; the method was immunoSEQ multiplex PCR. V and J calls and clone size are those listed in that table; D and trimming were worked out from the DNA. The sample has some 330,000 clones, roughly 90% seen once.

This sequence was found in a woman in her 50s with active or convalescent COVID-19. The chain couples TRBV29-1 to TRBJ2-5; 10 bases are shared with TRBD1. Sequencing input: peripheral blood. CDR3 residues: CSVGDRGRETQYF. The CDR3 DNA follows: TGCAGCGTTGGGGACAGGGGAAGGGAGACCCAGTACTTC. Complete variable domain (other parts from reference TRBV29-1 and TRBJ2-5): SAVISQKPSRDICQRGTSLTIQCQVDSQVTMMFWYRQQPGQSLTLIATANQGSEATYESGFVIDKFPISRPNLTFSTLTVSNMSPEDSSIYLCSVGDRGRETQYFGPGTRLLVL.